The 14 T cell receptor beta chains given below trace back to one sample, sequenced in a study of blood T cells in healthy people across ages. Primed by a sample-barcoded 5' primer and a J-beta primer mix, a second PCR proceeded for about 6 to 11 cycles. TCRdb used MiXCR to reprocess the 5' RACE reads, holding one entry per CDR3 protein. The table shows about 800,000 distinct CDR3 sequences, with about 46% occurring only once. Sequences were obtained from blood. These receptors were collected from a man older than 75 in good health.

The chain recombines TRBV7-2 with TRBJ2-5; no clear D. CDR3 length equals 15 residues. Germline CDR1 SGHTA, CDR2 FQGNSA. V lost 5 bases, J lost 11 bases, and 24 bases lay in between. The CDR3 spells CASSRREHSYNEQYF. The DNA of the CDR3 is TGTGCCAGCAGCCGTAGAGAGCACTCTTACAATGAGCAGTACTTC.

The table lists this clonotype with a few counts. CDR3: CASSYEGTSGRTREQFF. DNA for the CDR3: TGTGCCAGCAGTTACGAGGGGACTAGCGGGAGGACGCGTGAGCAGTTCTTC. This chain uses TRBV6-2 or TRBV6-3 with TRBJ2-1, with TRBD2 matching 15 bases. V was pared by 2 bases and J by 9 bases, with 8 bases of the junction left unmatched. Germline V CDR1 and CDR2: MNHEY, SVGEGT. This CDR3 spans 17 amino acids.

The rearrangement joins TRBV28 to TRBJ1-2; D ambiguous. The V gene lost 7 bases and the J gene lost 1 base, with 10 bases spanning the gap. Germline V lookup: CDR1 MDHEN, CDR2 SYDVKM. The CDR3 has 13 residues. The CDR3 nucleotides read TGTGCCAGCAATATCGATAATAACTATGGCTACACCTTC. As protein: CASNIDNNYGYTF.

V usage is TRBV7-9 and J usage is TRBJ2-1, with 12 positions matching TRBD2. V lost 0 bases and J lost 2; bases outside the gene matches: 5. Germline V gene data show CDR1 as SEHNR and CDR2 as FQNEAQ (reference sequence). The CDR3 is 18 residues long. CDR3 sequence: CASSLASSGRGTYNEQFF. CDR3 nucleotides: TGTGCCAGCAGCTTAGCGTCTAGCGGGAGGGGAACCTACAATGAGCAGTTCTTC.

The chain combines TRBV20-1 with TRBJ1-5; D is unresolved. This CDR3 is 14 amino acids long. The ends were cut back, 5 bases at V and 0 bases at J, with 11 bases in the middle. Germline V gene sequence: CDR1 DFQATT, CDR2 SNEGSKA (reference sequence). CDR3 loop: CSALGGDSNQPQHF. The CDR3 coding sequence is TGCAGTGCTCTCGGTGGGGATAGCAATCAGCCCCAGCATTTT.

This chain links TRBV10-3 with TRBJ2-1, with 12 bases that match TRBD2. The CDR3 length is 15 residues. CDR1 and CDR2 (germline): ENHRY, SYGVKD. Germline trimming cut 5 bases from V and 8 bases from J; bases unmatched to any gene: 7. The CDR3, as DNA: TGTGCCATCAGTACCCAGACTAGCGGGAGTGATGAGCAGTTCTTC. This gives the protein CAISTQTSGSDEQFF.

This clonotype appeared a few times. The chain combines TRBV5-8 with TRBJ1-1; D ambiguous. Trimming pared 5 bases from V and 5 bases from J, leaving 16 bases between. Per germline, CDR1 SGHTS and CDR2 YDEGEE. This CDR3 contains 14 residues. The CDR3 nucleotides are TGTGCCAGCAGTTCTCACACCGCGCATACTGAAGCTTTCTTT. It is translated as CASSSHTAHTEAFF.

The CDR3 DNA reads TGCGCCAGCAGCCAAGAAATAACCCTGGGCCAGGGTGTTTACGAGCAGTACTTC. Translating it yields CASSQEITLGQGVYEQYF. V usage is TRBV4-3 and J usage is TRBJ2-7, with D maybe TRBD1 (5 bases). The CDR3 spans 18 residues. CDR1 and CDR2 from the germline V gene are LGHNA and YSLEER. V lost 0 bases to trimming and J lost 4 bases, with 22 bases between them.

Only a few counts were recorded for this clonotype. The V call is TRBV15, the J call TRBJ2-1, with D unclear. Trimming removed 3 bases from V and 5 bases from J, with 14 bases in between. Germline CDR1 and CDR2: LNHNV and YYDKDF (reference sequence). The CDR3 spans 15 residues. Written as DNA, the CDR3 is TGTGCCACCAGCAGTCTAGTCGGGTCCCACAATGAGCAGTTCTTC. It yields the protein CATSSLVGSHNEQFF.

CDR3 DNA: TGCACGGTGGGGCAAGAGACCCAGTACTTC. As protein: CTVGQETQYF. The chain couples TRBV29-1 to TRBJ2-5; D uncertain. This CDR3 contains 10 residues. Germline V gene lookup returns CDR1 SQVTM and CDR2 ANQGSEA.

Regarding this clonotype: One junction end disagrees with the germline gene, perhaps due to a read error. The V call is TRBV4-1, the J call TRBJ2-3; D unresolved. CDR3 length: 12 residues. Germline V CDR1 and CDR2: MGHRA, YSYEKL. The CDR3 bases are TGCGCCAGCAGCCAAGACCGAGATACGCGGTATTTT. Translating gives CASSQDRDTRYF.

This clonotype occurred many times. The chain couples TRBV10-3 to TRBJ2-1; 7 nucleotides agree with TRBD2. The J segment lost 6 bases and the V segment lost 6 bases, leaving 5 bases of the junction unmatched. The CDR3 consists of 13 residues. In germline, CDR1 is ENHRY, CDR2 SYGVKD. The CDR3 bases are TGTGCCATCAGGGAAGCGGGACGCAATGAGCAGTTCTTC. It translates to CAIREAGRNEQFF.

The CDR3 nucleotides read TGTGCCAGCAGCTTAGATCAGGGGTACGATGAGCAGTTCTTC. Translated, it gives CASSLDQGYDEQFF. The gene calls are TRBV7-9 and TRBJ2-1, with a tentative D call TRBD1 (6 bases). V lost 1 base, J lost 8 bases, and 12 bases lay in between. Germline values: CDR1 SEHNR, CDR2 FQNEAQ (reference sequence). The CDR3 extends over 14 amino acids.

This chain joins TRBV20-1 and TRBJ2-3; no clear D. The CDR3 consists of 12 residues. Germline loops: CDR1 DFQATT, CDR2 SNEGSKA (reference sequence). Deletions cut 3 bases from V and 3 bases from J, with 7 bases between. CDR3 sequence reads: CSASSLTDTQYF. CDR3 nucleotide sequence: TGCAGTGCTAGCTCCCTGACAGATACGCAGTATTTT.